These 27 T cell receptor beta chains were all obtained from the same sample, sequenced in a study of response to subunit inactivated influenza vaccine. TCRdb used MiXCR to reprocess the RT-PCR reads, holding one entry per CDR3 protein. The data show approximately 170,000 distinct CDR3 sequences, about 15% seen once. This specimen was CD8+ T cells sorted from PBMCs, taken 5 days after vaccination. The source of these receptors is a man aged 50-59 years who received an inactivated influenza vaccine.

V is TRBV7-9 and J is TRBJ2-6; D remains ambiguous. There are 15 residues in the CDR3. Trimming shortened V by 6 bases and J by 1 base, and 10 bases separated the two germline ends. Per germline, CDR1 SEHNR and CDR2 FQNEAQ (reference sequence). CDR3 loop: CASRPSWSGANVLTF. In nucleotides, the CDR3 is TGTGCCAGCAGGCCTAGTTGGTCTGGGGCCAACGTCCTGACTTTC.

This clonotype was detected a few times. The rearrangement uses TRBV11-2 and TRBJ2-1, with 10 bases identical to TRBD2. Germline CDR1 SGHAT, CDR2 FQNNGV. This CDR3 spans 14 amino acids. The J segment lost 10 bases and the V segment lost 5 bases, leaving 8 bases of the junction unmatched. Written as DNA, the CDR3 is TGTGCCAGCAGCCCGACTAGCGGGTGGATCGAGCAGTTCTTC. This gives the protein CASSPTSGWIEQFF.

The chain links TRBV7-6 to TRBJ2-7; TRBD1 agrees at 9 bases. The CDR3 has 18 amino acids. V lost 6 bases to trimming and J lost 4 bases; unmatched junction nucleotides: 19. Germline CDR1 SGHVS, CDR2 FNYEAQ. The CDR3 bases are TGTGCCAGCAGTCAACGGGGACAGGGAGAAATTATTAGGTACGAGCAGTACTTC. This encodes CASSQRGQGEIIRYEQYF.

This clonotype has only a few counts. The chain carries TRBV7-9 and TRBJ1-2, with 9 bases matching TRBD1. This CDR3 contains 12 residues. V gave up 1 base and J gave up 10 bases; unmatched junction bases: 1. Germline values: CDR1 SEHNR, CDR2 FQNEAQ (reference sequence). The DNA for the CDR3 is TGTGCCAGCAGCTTAGGGACAGGGGACTACACCTTC. Amino acid sequence: CASSLGTGDYTF. Variable domain in full (rest from reference TRBV7-9 and TRBJ1-2): DTGVSQNPRHKITKRGQNVTFRCDPISEHNRLYWYRQTLGQGPEFLTYFQNEAQLEKSRLLSDRFSAERPKGSFSTLEIQRTEQGDSAMYLCASSLGTGDYTFGSGTRLTVV.

This clonotype was recorded once. This sequence joins TRBV12-3 or TRBV12-4 and TRBJ2-3, with D uncertain. The length of the CDR3 is 12 residues. V dropped 4 bases and J dropped 6 bases, with 8 bases sitting between them. As DNA, the CDR3 is TGTGCCAGCAGTTCTTACCGGGATACGCAGTATTTT. Translating it yields CASSSYRDTQYF.

The chain is built from TRBV6-5 and TRBJ2-2; D gene ambiguous. V was cut by 0 bases and J by 8 bases, with 10 bases left in between. CDR1 and CDR2 from the germline V gene are MNHEY and SVGAGI. The CDR3 covers 14 residues. This CDR3 reads CASSYSRWQGELFF. CDR3 DNA: TGTGCCAGCAGTTACTCGAGGTGGCAGGGGGAGCTGTTTTTT.

The chain joins TRBV27 to TRBJ2-1; D may match TRBD1 or TRBD2 (5 bases each). Germline V CDR1 and CDR2: MNHEY, SMNVEV (reference sequence). The CDR3 sequence is 13 residues long. V was cut by 1 base and J by 14 bases, with 15 bases left in between. Here the CDR3 reads CASSLLGTALEFF. The CDR3 DNA sequence: TGTGCCAGCAGTTTATTGGGGACGGCGCTGGAGTTCTTC.

This clonotype was counted between two and nine times. This sequence joins TRBV6-1 and TRBJ1-2; 7 nucleotides agree with TRBD1. V was pared by 6 bases and J by 4 bases, with 14 bases of the junction left unmatched. Germline CDR1 MNHNS, CDR2 SASEGT. The CDR3 is 16 residues long. CDR3 amino acids: CASRGGQERFPYGYTF. DNA of the CDR3: TGTGCCAGCAGGGGAGGACAGGAGAGGTTCCCCTATGGCTACACCTTC.

The CDR3 nucleotides are TGTGCCAGCAGGCTAGCGGGATCCGCAGATACGCAGTATTTT. Residues: CASRLAGSADTQYF. This chain joins TRBV12-3 or TRBV12-4 and TRBJ2-3; 9 bases fit TRBD2. The CDR3 runs to 14 residues. The junction had 5 bases not matched to a gene; V was cut back by 6 bases and J by 4 bases.

The CDR3 spells CASSLVIGAEAFF. In DNA, the CDR3 is TGTGCCAGCAGTTTAGTGATCGGGGCTGAAGCTTTCTTT. The V gene is TRBV27, the J gene TRBJ1-1; no reliable D call. V lost 2 bases and J 6 bases, leaving 10 bases between the germline ends. The CDR3 length is 13 residues. Germline CDR1 reads MNHEY; CDR2 reads SMNVEV (reference sequence).

The chain links TRBV18 to TRBJ2-7, with TRBD2 matching over 7 bases. Germline trimming cut 5 bases from V and 6 bases from J; bases unmatched to any gene: 16. There are 16 residues in the CDR3. Germline assignment: CDR1 KGHSH and CDR2 LQKENI. The CDR3 loop reads CASSVGQRASGLEQYF. The CDR3 bases are TGTGCCAGCTCAGTTGGGCAGAGGGCTAGCGGTCTCGAGCAGTACTTC.

This clonotype was observed many times. The rearrangement joins TRBV5-8 to TRBJ2-1; D gene unclear. The CDR3 consists of 15 residues. V was clipped by 1 base and J by 0 bases, with 8 bases between them. Germline V CDR1 and CDR2: SGHTS, YDEGEE. CDR3 loop: CASSLYPSSYNEQFF. In DNA, the CDR3 is TGTGCCAGCAGCTTGTACCCTAGCTCCTACAATGAGCAGTTCTTC.

The V call is TRBV6-2 or TRBV6-3, the J call TRBJ2-5; 13 nucleotides agree with TRBD2. The CDR3 totals 15 residues. From germline, CDR1 is MNHEY and CDR2 SVGEGT. The ends lost 6 bases at V and 5 bases at J; junction bases unmatched: 6. The chain's CDR3 is CASSTSGGEEETQYF. CDR3 nucleotides: TGTGCCAGCAGCACTAGCGGGGGGGAAGAGGAGACCCAGTACTTC.

This sequence joins TRBV6-5 and TRBJ2-7; D is unresolved. Germline V CDR1 and CDR2: MNHEY, SVGAGI. The CDR3 has 14 residues. V was clipped by 2 bases and J by 3 bases, with 11 bases between them. This CDR3 is CASSYGDLGYEQYF. Here the CDR3 DNA reads TGTGCCAGCAGTTACGGAGACCTTGGCTACGAGCAGTACTTC.

In its sample, this clonotype was seen a few times. The rearrangement links TRBV27 to TRBJ2-3; TRBD1 agrees at 8 bases. Germline lookup yields CDR1 MNHEY and CDR2 SMNVEV (reference sequence). There are 14 residues in the CDR3. V shed 4 bases and J 4 bases; nucleotides not matched to a gene: 4. Here the CDR3 reads CASSYQGAPDTQYF. The CDR3 DNA is TGTGCCAGCAGTTATCAGGGGGCGCCAGATACGCAGTATTTT.

The chain combines TRBV5-4 with TRBJ2-1; D may be TRBD1 or TRBD2 (6 bases each). From germline, CDR1 is SGHNT and CDR2 YYREEE (reference sequence). The CDR3 spans 13 residues. CDR3 sequence reads: CVTGGDMDNEQFF. The CDR3 region has the DNA TGTGTCACCGGGGGCGATATGGACAATGAGCAGTTCTTC.

To note about this clonotype: A much larger clone lies a single base off, so this may be a read error. The chain combines TRBV5-6 with TRBJ2-3; D remains unclear. CDR3 length: 12 amino acids. V lost 2 bases, J lost 3 bases, and 4 bases lay in between. In germline, CDR1 is SGHDT, CDR2 YYEEEE. The CDR3 loop reads CASSLQTDTQYF. The CDR3 DNA sequence: TGTGCCAGCAGCTTACAGACAGATACGCAGTATTTT. Using reference TRBV5-6 and TRBJ2-3 for the parts outside the CDR3, the full variable domain is DAGVTQSPTHLIKTRGQQVTLRCSPKSGHDTVSWYQQALGQGPQFIFQYYEEEERQRGNFPDRFSGHQFPNYSSELNVNALLLGDSALYLCASSLQTDTQYFGPGTRLTVL.

This rearrangement joins TRBV10-3 to TRBJ2-1; 10 bases line up with TRBD2. J gave up 1 base and V 4 bases, and 7 bases lay outside the gene matches. Germline CDR1 and CDR2: ENHRY and SYGVKD. CDR3 length equals 17 residues. CDR3 bases: TGTGCCATCAGTGTAAGTCCTAGCGGGGGTTCCTACAATGAGCAGTTCTTC. Protein product: CAISVSPSGGSYNEQFF.

The chain combines TRBV7-2 with TRBJ2-7; unclear D gene. This CDR3 region has 12 residues. V gave up 5 bases and J gave up 6 bases, with 11 bases separating them. Germline-derived CDR1 and CDR2 are SGHTA and FQGNSA. The DNA for the CDR3 is TGTGCCAGCAGCCAAACGTCTGGCGAGCAGTACTTC. Amino acid sequence: CASSQTSGEQYF.

The V call is TRBV7-9, the J call TRBJ2-7; tentatively, D is TRBD1 or TRBD2 (5 bases each). Germline values: CDR1 SEHNR, CDR2 FQNEAQ (reference sequence). Between the trimmed V and J ends, which lost 4 bases and 0 bases, there was a span of 13 bases. The CDR3 runs 15 residues. CDR3 sequence: CASSSGPTVSYEQYF. The CDR3 nucleotides read TGTGCCAGCAGCTCGGGGCCGACAGTCTCCTACGAGCAGTACTTC.

The gene calls are TRBV7-9 and TRBJ2-3; either TRBD1 or TRBD2 may supply D (6 bases each). Germline CDR1 SEHNR, CDR2 FQNEAQ (reference sequence). The CDR3 consists of 16 residues. V lost 2 bases to trimming and J lost 2 bases, with 14 bases between them. The CDR3 protein is CASSLSPGANTDTQYF. CDR3 in DNA: TGTGCCAGCAGCTTAAGCCCGGGGGCCAACACAGATACGCAGTATTTT.

This clonotype came up a few times. V is TRBV6-1 and J is TRBJ2-2, with 8 bases fitting TRBD1. V lost 7 bases, J lost 3 bases, and 10 bases stayed unmatched. The CDR3 sequence is 16 residues long. The germline gives CDR1 MNHNS, CDR2 SASEGT. In nucleotides, the CDR3 is TGTGCCAGCAACCCCTGGGCAGGGGGCCACACCGGGGAGCTGTTTTTT. Translated: CASNPWAGGHTGELFF.

The rearrangement uses TRBV7-2 and TRBJ2-7; D might be TRBD1 or TRBD2, each matching 5 bases. CDR3 size: 15 residues. Trimming left V 1 base short and J 2 bases short, with 12 bases between. Germline CDR1 and CDR2: SGHTA and FQGNSA. The CDR3 DNA reads as TGTGCCAGCAGCTTAGGGGTCTGGGGGACCTACGAGCAGTACTTC. Translated: CASSLGVWGTYEQYF.

The chain uses TRBV12-3 or TRBV12-4 and TRBJ2-3; TRBD2 matches at 10 bases. V lost 7 bases and J lost 4; bases outside the gene matches: 8. This CDR3 comprises 15 residues. The CDR3 DNA sequence: TGTGCCAGCATCCCTAGCGGGGGACGTGCAGATACGCAGTATTTT. Translating it yields CASIPSGGRADTQYF.

This clonotype appeared a few times. The gene calls are TRBV7-2 and TRBJ1-4; weak D call: TRBD1 (5 bases). Germline values: CDR1 SGHTA, CDR2 FQGNSA. The V end was cut by 3 bases, the J end by 4 bases, with 9 bases between. The length of the CDR3 is 14 residues. DNA of the CDR3: TGTGCCAGCAGCTTGGGACGGCTTAATGAAAAACTGTTTTTT. Amino acid sequence: CASSLGRLNEKLFF.

The table lists this clonotype with a few counts. The rearrangement uses TRBV6-1 and TRBJ2-5, with 7 positions matching TRBD1. The germline gives CDR1 MNHNS, CDR2 SASEGT. Trimming cost V 4 bases and J 4 bases; bases outside gene matches: 6. The CDR3 contains 14 residues. CDR3 residues: CASSGLQGRETQYF. The CDR3 bases are TGTGCCAGCAGTGGTCTACAGGGGAGAGAGACCCAGTACTTC.

In its sample, this clonotype was seen many times. The CDR3 DNA reads as TGTGCCAGCAGTTTAAGGGGACCCCGGTCGCCCCAGCATTTT. As protein: CASSLRGPRSPQHF. This chain links TRBV12-3 or TRBV12-4 with TRBJ1-5, with D perhaps TRBD1 (5 bases). The ends were cut back, 2 bases at V and 9 bases at J, with 14 bases in the middle. This CDR3 comprises 14 residues.